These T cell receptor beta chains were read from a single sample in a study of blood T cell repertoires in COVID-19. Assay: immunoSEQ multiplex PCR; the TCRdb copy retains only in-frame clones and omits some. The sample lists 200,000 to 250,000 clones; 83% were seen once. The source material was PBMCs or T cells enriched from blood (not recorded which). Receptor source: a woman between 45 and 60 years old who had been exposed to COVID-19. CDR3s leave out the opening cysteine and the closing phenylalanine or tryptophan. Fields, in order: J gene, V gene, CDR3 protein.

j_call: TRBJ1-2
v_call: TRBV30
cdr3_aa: AWDGQKVGEYT

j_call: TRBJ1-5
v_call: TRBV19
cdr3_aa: ASSTPGIAPQH

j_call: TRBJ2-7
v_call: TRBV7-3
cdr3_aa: ASSLDSSYEQY

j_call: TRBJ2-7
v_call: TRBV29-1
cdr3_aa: SVVSTGLYEQY

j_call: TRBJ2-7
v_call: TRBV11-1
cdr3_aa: ASSRDRGSYEQY

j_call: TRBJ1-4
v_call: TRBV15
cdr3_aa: ATSRDGQRPVNEKLF

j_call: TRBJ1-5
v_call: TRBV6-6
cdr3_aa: ASKYSRTGDNQPQH

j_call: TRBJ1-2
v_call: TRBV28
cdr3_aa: ASSLSDRPMEGYT

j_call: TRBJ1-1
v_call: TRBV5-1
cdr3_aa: ASSLSQLNTEAF

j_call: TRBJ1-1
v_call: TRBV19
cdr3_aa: ASSTWTGGRNTEAF

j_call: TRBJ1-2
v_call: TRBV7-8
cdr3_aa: ASSPPGRYGYT

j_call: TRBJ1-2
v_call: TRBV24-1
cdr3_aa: ATSDRDRRRGYT

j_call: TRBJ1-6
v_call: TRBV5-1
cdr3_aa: ASSLAPGQGASPLH

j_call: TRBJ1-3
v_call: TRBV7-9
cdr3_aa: ASSLGRQNLPVY

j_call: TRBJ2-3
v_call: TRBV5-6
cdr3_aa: ASSLLFTDTQY

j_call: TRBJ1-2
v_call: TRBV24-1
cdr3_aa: ATSGSSALRGYT

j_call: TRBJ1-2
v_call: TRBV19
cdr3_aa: ASMMGQGDYGYT

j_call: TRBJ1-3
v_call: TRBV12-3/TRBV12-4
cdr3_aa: ASSLTQGNTIY

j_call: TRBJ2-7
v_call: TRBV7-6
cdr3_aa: ASSLAQGPYEQY

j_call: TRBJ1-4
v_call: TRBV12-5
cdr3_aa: ASGSGQFNEKLF

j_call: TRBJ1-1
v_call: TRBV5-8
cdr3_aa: ASNPLGHPNTEAF

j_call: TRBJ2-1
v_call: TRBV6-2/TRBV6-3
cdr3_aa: ASSYWSSGGNEQF

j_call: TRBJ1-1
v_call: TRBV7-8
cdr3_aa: ASSSQWNTEAF

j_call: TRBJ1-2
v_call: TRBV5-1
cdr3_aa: ASSLGARGYGYT

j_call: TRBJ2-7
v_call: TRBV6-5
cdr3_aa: ASSRRDSLSYEQY

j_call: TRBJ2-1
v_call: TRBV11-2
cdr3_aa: ASSQTSVNEQF

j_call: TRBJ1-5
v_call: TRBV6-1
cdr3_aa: ASSEAGQGDYPQH

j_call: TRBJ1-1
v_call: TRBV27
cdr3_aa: ASSPWDRTEAF

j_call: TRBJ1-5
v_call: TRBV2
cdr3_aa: ASMEESFLPQH

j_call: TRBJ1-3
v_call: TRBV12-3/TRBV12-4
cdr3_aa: ASSFPGDTIY

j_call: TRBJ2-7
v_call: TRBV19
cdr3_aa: ASTPTPGFEQY

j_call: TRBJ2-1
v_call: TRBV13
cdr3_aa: ASSLQGLDNEQF

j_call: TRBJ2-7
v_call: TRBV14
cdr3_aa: ASSQGGVRSYEQY

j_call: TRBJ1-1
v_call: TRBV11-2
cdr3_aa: ASSGIRGWDTEAF

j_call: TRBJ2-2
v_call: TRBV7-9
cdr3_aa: ASRADRAIGELF

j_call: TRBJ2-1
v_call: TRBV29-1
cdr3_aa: SVMGLRAGHEQF

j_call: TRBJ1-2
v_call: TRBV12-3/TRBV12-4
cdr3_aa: ASSLNRAYGYT

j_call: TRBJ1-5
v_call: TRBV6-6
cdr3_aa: ASSRGANQPQH

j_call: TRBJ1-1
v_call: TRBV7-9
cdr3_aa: ASSPPEGAWGTEAF

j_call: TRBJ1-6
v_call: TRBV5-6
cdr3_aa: ASSWEGGPYNSPLH

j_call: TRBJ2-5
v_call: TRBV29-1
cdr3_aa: SVLRTSGVETQY

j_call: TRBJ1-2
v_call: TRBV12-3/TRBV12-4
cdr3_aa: ASSRDIYYGYT

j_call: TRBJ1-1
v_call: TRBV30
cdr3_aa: AWSTPGTLNTEAF

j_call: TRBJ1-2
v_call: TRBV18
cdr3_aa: ASSPRTGGYGYT

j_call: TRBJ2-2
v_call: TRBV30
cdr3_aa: AWSSPGTYTGELF

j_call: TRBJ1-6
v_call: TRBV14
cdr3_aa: ASSIGVGSPLH

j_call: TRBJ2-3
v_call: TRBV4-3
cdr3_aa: ASSQRLAGDTDTQY

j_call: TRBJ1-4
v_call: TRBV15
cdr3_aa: ATPLVSLEKLF

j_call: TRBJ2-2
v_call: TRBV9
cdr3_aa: ASSSTSSGELF

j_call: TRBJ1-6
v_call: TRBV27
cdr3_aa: ASSLPGRSPLH

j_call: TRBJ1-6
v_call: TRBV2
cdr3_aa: ASEGTANSPLH

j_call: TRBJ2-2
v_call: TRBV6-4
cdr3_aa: ASSPQGAGELF

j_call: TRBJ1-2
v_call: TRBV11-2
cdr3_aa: ASSFRQGDGYT

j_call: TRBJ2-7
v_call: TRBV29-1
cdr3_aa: SVGSGGLFEQY